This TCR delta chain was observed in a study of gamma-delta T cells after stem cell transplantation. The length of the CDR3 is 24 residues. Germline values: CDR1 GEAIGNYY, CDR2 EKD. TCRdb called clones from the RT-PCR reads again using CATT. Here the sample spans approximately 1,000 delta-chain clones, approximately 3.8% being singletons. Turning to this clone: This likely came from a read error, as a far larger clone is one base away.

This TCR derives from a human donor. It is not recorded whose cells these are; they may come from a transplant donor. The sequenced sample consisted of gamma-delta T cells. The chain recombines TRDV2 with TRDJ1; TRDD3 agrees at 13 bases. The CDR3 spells CARDTLPTKHTGGYVMGNTDKLIF. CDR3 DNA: TGTGCCCGTGACACGCTTCCTACTAAGCATACTGGGGGATACGTAATGGGTAACACCGATAAACTCATCTTT.